Below, 25 T cell receptor beta chains from the same sample are listed, as sequenced in a study of T-cell memory formation after mild COVID-19. A single record per CDR3 protein comes from TCRdb applying MiXCR to the 5' RACE reads. Among some 440,000 distinct CDR3 sequences listed, around a quarter were seen once. Sequences were obtained from PBMCs or a T cell subset sorted from them (not recorded which). These receptors were obtained from an adult woman who had mild COVID-19 (a few samples of this study predate the infection). Cell type and time point are not known.

The chain has TRBV11-2 and TRBJ1-2, with 8 bases that match TRBD1. Germline CDR1 SGHAT, CDR2 FQNNGV. This CDR3 region has 15 residues. V trimming: 2 bases; J trimming: 1 base; junction bases outside the gene matches: 3. CDR3 sequence (DNA): TGTGCCAGCAGCTTACGACAGGGGCGTAACTATGGCTACACCTTC. It yields the protein CASSLRQGRNYGYTF.

This rearrangement joins TRBV2 to TRBJ2-7; 10 positions match TRBD2. The J segment lost 0 bases and the V segment lost 4 bases, leaving 6 bases of the junction unmatched. This CDR3 has 16 amino acids. Germline assignment: CDR1 SNHLY and CDR2 FYNNEI. The CDR3, as DNA: TGTGCCAGCAGTGTTCCTAGCGGGGGTAACTCCTACGAGCAGTACTTC. The encoded protein is CASSVPSGGNSYEQYF.

This clonotype was detected a few times. This chain links TRBV6-5 with TRBJ1-2; D is perhaps TRBD1 (6 bases). Germline lookup yields CDR1 MNHEY and CDR2 SVGAGI. CDR3 length: 14 amino acids. V dropped 6 bases and J dropped 0 bases, with 11 bases sitting between them. CDR3 in amino acids: CASSWTAANYGYTF. The CDR3, as DNA: TGTGCCAGCAGCTGGACAGCGGCTAACTATGGCTACACCTTC.

The CDR3 spells CASRKTGMVGTDTQYF. Here the CDR3 DNA reads TGTGCCAGCAGAAAGACGGGTATGGTGGGCACAGATACGCAGTATTTT. V usage is TRBV7-2 and J usage is TRBJ2-3; D remains ambiguous. This CDR3 contains 16 residues. The germline V and J ends were trimmed by 6 bases and 1 base, with 17 bases remaining between them. Per the germline V gene, CDR1 is SGHTA and CDR2 is FQGNSA.

Only a few counts were recorded for this clonotype. The chain is built from TRBV6-5 and TRBJ1-3; D gene unclear. The CDR3 consists of 14 residues. V was pared by 6 bases and J by 0 bases, with 9 bases between. Germline-derived CDR1 and CDR2 are MNHEY and SVGAGI. In DNA, the CDR3 is TGTGCCAGCAGGCTTGACACCTCTGGAAACACCATATATTTT. Its protein is CASRLDTSGNTIYF.

This clonotype was found a few times. The V call is TRBV6-5, the J call TRBJ2-5; D is possibly TRBD1 or TRBD2 (6 bases each). This CDR3 has 13 amino acids. CDR1 is MNHEY, CDR2 SVGAGI, per germline. V was cut by 10 bases and J by 4 bases, with 16 bases left in between. Here the CDR3 reads CATKNGGGETQYF. CDR3 sequence (DNA): TGTGCCACCAAAAACGGAGGGGGAGAGACCCAGTACTTC.

J is TRBJ1-6 and V is TRBV15, with 8 bases matching TRBD1. Germline V lookup: CDR1 LNHNV, CDR2 YYDKDF (reference sequence). J was trimmed by 10 bases and V by 5 bases; bases with no gene match: 7. The CDR3 covers 14 residues. This CDR3 is CATSAETGESPLHF. The CDR3 DNA is TGTGCCACCAGCGCCGAGACAGGGGAATCACCCCTCCACTTT.

The V and J genes are TRBV29-1 and TRBJ1-1; D remains ambiguous. CDR3 length: 10 residues. Germline lookup yields CDR1 SQVTM and CDR2 ANQGSEA. Trimming removed 5 bases at V and 0 bases at J, with 1 base between. CDR3 sequence: CSVLNTEAFF. CDR3 in DNA: TGCAGCGTTCTGAACACTGAAGCTTTCTTT.

The V call is TRBV5-4, the J call TRBJ2-7; the D is unclear. The CDR3 runs to 15 residues. Germline V CDR1 and CDR2: SGHNT, YYREEE (reference sequence). V dropped 4 bases and J dropped 5 bases, with 19 bases sitting between them. This CDR3 reads CASSDLAFKTDEQYF. In nucleotides, the CDR3 is TGTGCCAGCAGCGACTTAGCCTTTAAGACGGACGAGCAGTACTTC.

This chain uses TRBV9 with TRBJ2-1; 13 bases match TRBD2. The CDR3 contains 16 residues. Per germline, CDR1 SGDLS and CDR2 YYNGEE. The J segment lost 9 bases and the V segment lost 4 bases, leaving 10 bases of the junction unmatched. CDR3 bases: TGTGCCAGCAGCCTTGGACTAGCGGGAGCCTCAGGTGAGCAGTTCTTC. Its translation is CASSLGLAGASGEQFF.

The V gene is TRBV7-9, the J gene TRBJ2-3; D is perhaps TRBD1 (6 bases). The germline V gene has CDR1 SEHNR and CDR2 FQNEAQ (reference sequence). V was trimmed by 5 bases and J by 5 bases, leaving 14 bases between them. This CDR3 is built from 14 residues. CDR3 loop: CASSLGQSGDTQYF. The CDR3 nucleotides read TGTGCCAGCAGCCTAGGACAGAGCGGAGATACGCAGTATTTT.

The CDR3 region is CATSDSDRNSNQPQHF. The CDR3, as DNA: TGTGCCACCAGTGATTCCGACAGAAATAGCAATCAGCCCCAGCATTTT. The chain recombines TRBV24-1 with TRBJ1-5, with D possibly TRBD1 on 5 matching bases. Germline loops: CDR1 KGHDR, CDR2 SFDVKD. CDR3 length: 16 residues. Trimming left V 2 bases short and J 0 bases short, with 10 bases between.

This clonotype was recorded a few times. The CDR3 DNA reads as TGCGCCAGCAGCCTAAATTGGGAAGATACGCAGTATTTT. Its translation: CASSLNWEDTQYF. The chain has TRBV4-1 and TRBJ2-3, with unresolved D. V gave up 4 bases and J gave up 5 bases, with 10 bases separating them. The germline V gene has CDR1 MGHRA and CDR2 YSYEKL. The CDR3 is 13 amino acids.

The chain employs TRBV5-5 and TRBJ2-1; D remains unclear. The CDR3 contains 16 residues. V was trimmed by 4 bases and J by 0 bases, leaving 14 bases between them. Germline CDR1 is SGHKS and CDR2 is YYEKEE (reference sequence). CDR3 in amino acids: CASSPQPPSSYNEQFF. As DNA, the CDR3 is TGTGCCAGCAGCCCACAGCCACCGAGCTCCTACAATGAGCAGTTCTTC.

This clonotype came up a few times. The CDR3 loop reads CASSPGLASEQYF. The CDR3 DNA reads as TGTGCCAGCAGCCCCGGACTAGCGAGCGAGCAGTACTTC. The chain combines TRBV7-2 with TRBJ2-7, with 9 bases lining up with TRBD2. Trimming cost V 5 bases and J 6 bases; bases outside gene matches: 5. Germline V lookup: CDR1 SGHTA, CDR2 FQGNSA. The CDR3 extends over 13 amino acids.

This chain joins TRBV6-1 and TRBJ2-7; D is possibly TRBD2 (6 bases). The CDR3 consists of 15 residues. The germline V gene encodes CDR1 MNHNS and CDR2 SASEGT. Trimming shortened V by 4 bases and J by 2 bases, and 15 bases separated the two germline ends. In DNA, the CDR3 is TGTGCCAGCAGTGTGTGGCGGGGAGGTACCTACGAGCAGTACTTC. Its protein product is CASSVWRGGTYEQYF.

The genes are TRBV5-6 and TRBJ2-1, with TRBD1 as a possible D gene (6 bases). V was pared by 0 bases and J by 6 bases, with 7 bases between. The CDR3 is made up of 13 amino acids. Germline V gene sequence: CDR1 SGHDT, CDR2 YYEEEE. In DNA, the CDR3 is TGTGCCAGCAGCTTGGGGGACACCAATGAGCAGTTCTTC. This sequence encodes CASSLGDTNEQFF.

This clonotype was seen a few times. The chain carries TRBV7-8 and TRBJ2-7; D may correspond to TRBD1 or TRBD2 (5 bases each). V lost 5 bases and J 4 bases, leaving 33 bases between the germline ends. Germline loops: CDR1 SGHVS, CDR2 FQNEAQ. The CDR3 runs to 20 residues. The CDR3 protein is CASSKPRDPPRSGSLYEQYF. Written as DNA, the CDR3 is TGTGCCAGCAGCAAGCCACGGGACCCTCCGAGGTCCGGGTCCTTATACGAGCAGTACTTC.

This chain joins TRBV4-2 and TRBJ2-7, with a possible D match to TRBD2 (5 bases). The CDR3 extends over 15 amino acids. Germline CDR1 LGHNA, CDR2 YNFKEQ. Trimming pared 3 bases from V and 4 bases from J, leaving 16 bases between. Here the CDR3 reads CASSHGAGAMYEQYF. The CDR3 nucleotides are TGTGCCAGCAGCCACGGTGCGGGTGCGATGTACGAGCAGTACTTC.

The CDR3 is CASSLSYGSGYTF. CDR3 DNA: TGTGCCAGCAGCTTATCATACGGGAGCGGCTACACCTTC. This rearrangement joins TRBV7-2 to TRBJ1-2; no clear D gene. This CDR3 region has 13 residues. The ends were cut back, 2 bases at V and 8 bases at J, with 12 bases in the middle. Germline V gene data show CDR1 as SGHTA and CDR2 as FQGNSA.

This clonotype was recorded once. The chain couples TRBV12-3 or TRBV12-4 to TRBJ2-7; 9 bases align to TRBD1. The CDR3 runs 14 residues. J lost 5 bases, V lost 5 bases, and 7 bases had no gene match. CDR3 nucleotides: TGTGCCAGCAGTGAACAGGGGGCACGCAACGAGCAGTACTTC. Translating it yields CASSEQGARNEQYF.

This clonotype was seen many times. This sequence joins TRBV14 and TRBJ1-4; D is perhaps TRBD1 (6 bases). The length of the CDR3 is 14 residues. Per germline, CDR1 SGHDN and CDR2 FVKESK. V lost 4 bases and J 8 bases, leaving 14 bases between the germline ends. This chain's CDR3 is CASSRGAQEEKLFF. CDR3 nucleotide sequence: TGTGCCAGCAGCCGGGGGGCCCAGGAGGAAAAACTGTTTTTT.

This clonotype was recorded a few times. The chain employs TRBV10-3 and TRBJ2-1; 8 nucleotides match TRBD1. This CDR3 spans 16 amino acids. V shed 10 bases and J 5 bases; nucleotides not matched to a gene: 16. The germline V gene has CDR1 ENHRY and CDR2 SYGVKD. CDR3 in DNA: TGTGCCACCGGAGGGACGACAGGGGTACGCGACAATGAGCAGTTCTTC. Encoded protein: CATGGTTGVRDNEQFF.

This chain joins TRBV5-1 and TRBJ1-6; 8 nucleotides align to TRBD1. The germline gives CDR1 SGHRS, CDR2 YFSETQ. This CDR3 region has 17 residues. The trim removed 4 bases at V and 11 bases at J, leaving 17 bases unmatched. The CDR3 region has the DNA TGCGCCAGCAGCCCTACGGGACAGGTTTATCCGGGGACACCCCTCCACTTT. Translating gives CASSPTGQVYPGTPLHF. Full variable domain (remainder filled in from reference TRBV5-1 and TRBJ1-6): KAGVTQTPRYLIKTRGQQVTLSCSPISGHRSVSWYQQTPGQGLQFLFEYFSETQRNKGNFPGRFSGRQFSNSRSEMNVSTLELGDSALYLCASSPTGQVYPGTPLHFGNGTRLTVT.

The chain employs TRBV4-2 and TRBJ2-1, with 7 bases lining up with TRBD2. V lost 1 base to trimming and J lost 2 bases; unmatched junction nucleotides: 20. This CDR3 spans 21 amino acids. Germline CDR1 LGHNA, CDR2 YNFKEQ. CDR3 protein: CASSQAMKFLAERRAYNEQFF. DNA of the CDR3: TGTGCCAGCAGCCAAGCTATGAAGTTCCTAGCGGAAAGACGCGCCTACAATGAGCAGTTCTTC.